The 17 T cell receptor beta chains listed next were all sequenced from one sample in a study of cytomegalovirus exposure and HLA in healthy donors. Use of 60 Vbeta and 13 Jbeta primers characterized the PCR. Sequenced by immunoSEQ multiplex PCR; TCRdb stores in-frame clones only, minus some. The data hold about 180,000 clones, with around 75% observed a single time. The sequencing sample was made of PBMCs. These TCRs come from a male donor in good health and CMV-seronegative.

The chain uses TRBV7-2 and TRBJ2-7; tentative D call: TRBD2 (7 bases). Germline-derived CDR1 and CDR2 are SGHTA and FQGNSA. The CDR3 runs to 14 residues. V gave up 3 bases and J gave up 0 bases, with 9 bases separating them. For the CDR3, the DNA is TGTGCCAGCAGCTTTGGGGGGGCCTCCTACGAGCAGTACTTC. Translation: CASSFGGASYEQYF.

This clone was detected only a few times. This CDR3 reads CASSLETSSYNEQFF. In DNA form, the CDR3 reads TGTGCCAGCAGCCTCGAGACAAGCTCCTACAATGAGCAGTTCTTC. The gene calls are TRBV11-3 and TRBJ2-1; D remains unclear. This CDR3 has 15 residues. Trimming left V 5 bases short and J 0 bases short, with 11 bases between. Germline values: CDR1 SGHNT, CDR2 YENEEA.

This clone came up once. The V and J genes are TRBV7-3 and TRBJ2-1; a possible D gene is TRBD1 (6 bases). CDR3 length: 12 amino acids. V gave up 3 bases and J gave up 10 bases, with 10 bases separating them. The germline V gene encodes CDR1 SGHTA and CDR2 FQGTGA. CDR3 loop: CASSFHGTEQFF. The CDR3 DNA reads as TGTGCCAGCAGCTTCCACGGGACAGAGCAGTTCTTC.

The gene calls are TRBV18 and TRBJ2-6; TRBD1 matches at 8 bases. This CDR3 has 18 residues. CDR1 and CDR2 from the germline V gene are KGHSH and LQKENI. V shed 6 bases, J shed 2 bases, and the junction held 12 bases outside the gene matches. The CDR3: CASSPRTGSPPGANVLTF. CDR3 in DNA: TGTGCCAGCTCGCCAAGGACAGGGTCCCCCCCTGGGGCCAACGTCCTGACTTTC.

This clone has just a few counts. The J gene is TRBJ1-1, the V gene TRBV13; the D gene is possibly TRBD1 (6 bases). Germline V gene lookup returns CDR1 PRHDT and CDR2 FYEKMQ (reference sequence). Trimming cost V 5 bases and J 0 bases, with 10 bases left between them. This CDR3 has 14 residues. CDR3 DNA sequence: TGTGCCAGCAGCAACCGGGACATGAACACTGAAGCTTTCTTT. This codes for CASSNRDMNTEAFF.

The J gene is TRBJ2-1, the V gene TRBV25-1, with D unresolved. Trimming removed 4 bases from V and 4 bases from J, with 14 bases in between. Germline CDR1 and CDR2: MGHDK and SYGVNS. This CDR3 contains 15 residues. CDR3 DNA: TGTGCCAGCAGTGTCGGCGAGCGCCCGTACAATGAGCAGTTCTTC. Its protein is CASSVGERPYNEQFF.

This clone was recorded a few times. The chain recombines TRBV4-1 with TRBJ1-1; no clear D gene. V lost 9 bases, J lost 0 bases, and 5 bases lay in between. The CDR3 is made up of 11 amino acids. The germline CDR1 and CDR2 sequences are MGHRA and YSYEKL. For the CDR3, the DNA is TGCGCCAGTTCCATGAACACTGAAGCTTTCTTT. Encoded protein: CASSMNTEAFF.

J is TRBJ1-2 and V is TRBV27, with 7 bases that match TRBD1. V was pared by 6 bases and J by 0 bases, with 4 bases of the junction left unmatched. Germline loops: CDR1 MNHEY, CDR2 SMNVEV (reference sequence). This CDR3 contains 14 residues. The CDR3 spells CASRPGQSNYGYTF. For the CDR3, the DNA is TGTGCCAGCAGGCCGGGACAGTCTAACTATGGCTACACCTTC.

This clone was counted once. This chain joins TRBV28 and TRBJ1-5, with a weak D call TRBD1 (5 bases). The ends were cut back, 6 bases at V and 3 bases at J, with 15 bases in the middle. The CDR3 contains 15 residues. Per germline, CDR1 MDHEN and CDR2 SYDVKM. The chain's CDR3 is CASRLDMGPNQPQHF. In nucleotides, the CDR3 is TGTGCCAGCAGACTCGACATGGGGCCCAATCAGCCCCAGCATTTT.

In its sample, this clone was seen once. J is TRBJ2-4 and V is TRBV27, with TRBD2 as a possible D gene (6 bases). This CDR3 has 16 residues. V shed 8 bases and J shed 3 bases, with 20 bases lying between them. Germline V lookup: CDR1 MNHEY, CDR2 SMNVEV (reference sequence). CDR3 residues: CASSPWGEVVKNIQYF. Here the CDR3 DNA reads TGTGCCAGCTCCCCATGGGGGGAAGTAGTCAAAAACATTCAGTACTTC.

The CDR3 sequence: CASGPSAGAKYNEQFF. The CDR3, as DNA: TGTGCTAGTGGTCCGTCAGCGGGAGCTAAATACAATGAGCAGTTCTTC. The rearrangement uses TRBV12-5 and TRBJ2-1, with TRBD2 identical over 8 bases. Losses at the gene ends were 5 bases for V and 4 bases for J; bases not matched to a gene: 10. Germline V lookup: CDR1 LGHNT, CDR2 FRNRAP. The CDR3 runs to 16 residues.

V gene TRBV5-6 combines with J gene TRBJ1-5; no firm D call. Trimming pared 9 bases from V and 6 bases from J, leaving 16 bases between. CDR1 is SGHDT, CDR2 YYEEEE, per germline. CDR3 length: 13 residues. The CDR3 DNA reads TGTGCCACCTCAGCGGGTTGGAGTCAGCCCCAGCATTTT. It encodes CATSAGWSQPQHF. Filled out from reference TRBV5-6 and TRBJ1-5, the complete variable domain reads DAGVTQSPTHLIKTRGQQVTLRCSPKSGHDTVSWYQQALGQGPQFIFQYYEEEERQRGNFPDRFSGHQFPNYSSELNVNALLLGDSALYLCATSAGWSQPQHFGDGTRLSIL.

The chain combines TRBV7-8 with TRBJ1-5, with a weak D call TRBD1 (5 bases). The germline CDR1 and CDR2 sequences are SGHVS and FQNEAQ. Trimming cost V 8 bases and J 0 bases, with 17 bases left between them. CDR3 length: 16 amino acids. CDR3 residues: CASGPGGANSNQPQHF. The CDR3, as DNA: TGTGCCAGCGGCCCGGGAGGGGCAAATAGCAATCAGCCCCAGCATTTT.

V and J are TRBV19 and TRBJ1-5; tentative D call: TRBD1 (5 bases). Per germline, CDR1 LNHDA and CDR2 SQIVND (reference sequence). V gave up 1 base and J gave up 0 bases, with 13 bases separating them. There are 17 residues in the CDR3. The CDR3 loop is CASSIGGAGGSNQPQHF. CDR3 coding DNA: TGTGCCAGTAGTATAGGAGGGGCGGGAGGTAGCAATCAGCCCCAGCATTTT.

V and J are TRBV28 and TRBJ2-1; 11 bases match TRBD2. The CDR3 contains 16 residues. Unmatched junction bases numbered 7, after V lost 4 bases and J lost 5 bases. Germline V gene sequence: CDR1 MDHEN, CDR2 SYDVKM. The CDR3 region has the DNA TGTGCCAGCAGTTCCGCCCTAGCGGGAGGCCACAATGAGCAGTTCTTC. Its translation: CASSSALAGGHNEQFF. Full variable domain (outside the CDR3, taken from reference TRBV28 and TRBJ2-1): DVKVTQSSRYLVKRTGEKVFLECVQDMDHENMFWYRQDPGLGLRLIYFSYDVKMKEKGDIPEGYSVSREKKERFSLILESASTNQTSMYLCASSSALAGGHNEQFFGPGTRLTVL.

This clone was detected a few times. The gene calls are TRBV9 and TRBJ2-3; D ambiguous. V was trimmed by 0 bases and J by 1 base, leaving 6 bases between them. The V gene's germline CDR1 is SGDLS and CDR2 YYNGEE. The length of the CDR3 is 14 residues. The CDR3 coding sequence is TGTGCCAGCAGCGTAGCTCCAGGCACAGATACGCAGTATTTT. This translates into CASSVAPGTDTQYF.

Of note for this clone: Additional DNA sequences in this sample encode the identical CDR3. The chain has TRBV6-5 and TRBJ2-7, with a weak D call TRBD1 (6 bases). With 5 bases removed from V and 3 bases from J, the gap between germline ends came to 17 bases. The CDR3 sequence is 15 residues long. Germline-derived CDR1 and CDR2 are MNHEY and SVGAGI. The CDR3 reads CASSPLGASLYEQYF. The DNA for the CDR3 is TGTGCCAGCAGTCCGTTGGGGGCTTCACTCTACGAGCAGTACTTC.